Presented here are 20 T cell receptor beta chains from one specimen sequenced in a study of cytomegalovirus exposure and HLA in healthy donors. The primer mix had 60 Vbeta and 13 Jbeta primers. Libraries were prepared by immunoSEQ multiplex PCR; TCRdb keeps only in-frame clonotypes and omits some of them. This table has 100,000 or so clones, around 72% appearing once. Material: PBMCs. The source of these receptors is a male donor in good health and CMV-seronegative.

This chain links TRBV5-4 with TRBJ1-4; tentative D call: TRBD1 (6 bases). The V gene lost 5 bases and the J gene lost 0 bases, with 11 bases spanning the gap. In germline, CDR1 is SGHNT, CDR2 YYREEE (reference sequence). The CDR3 contains 15 residues. The CDR3 sequence is CASRRQEATNEKLFF. CDR3 sequence (DNA): TGTGCCAGCAGGAGACAGGAAGCAACTAATGAAAAACTGTTTTTT.

This clone was found once. The chain combines TRBV27 with TRBJ1-2; 8 bases are shared with TRBD1. Per germline, CDR1 MNHEY and CDR2 SMNVEV (reference sequence). The V and J ends lost 5 bases and 3 bases, in that order; junction bases with no gene match: 2. This CDR3 spans 13 amino acids. The CDR3 loop is CASSPGGHYGYTF. For the CDR3, the DNA is TGTGCCAGCAGTCCAGGGGGCCACTATGGCTACACCTTC.

This sequence joins TRBV10-3 and TRBJ2-7; D perhaps matches TRBD1 (6 bases). CDR3 length equals 13 residues. Per the germline V gene, CDR1 is ENHRY and CDR2 is SYGVKD. Trimming stripped 7 bases from V and 4 bases from J, with 14 bases between. CDR3 DNA: TGTGCCATCAACACCCCAGGGACATACGAGCAGTACTTC. Translating gives CAINTPGTYEQYF.

The rearrangement uses TRBV29-1 and TRBJ2-1; 8 bases map to TRBD2. CDR3 length: 14 residues. Germline CDR1 reads SQVTM; CDR2 reads ANQGSEA. Germline trimming cut 1 base from V and 8 bases from J; bases unmatched to any gene: 7. In DNA form, the CDR3 reads TGCAGCGTTGAAGTTCCGGGACTAGGATATGAGCAGTTCTTC. Encoded protein: CSVEVPGLGYEQFF.

V is TRBV5-5 and J is TRBJ1-4; 11 nucleotides align to TRBD1. With V trimmed by 0 bases and J by 8 bases, 6 bases remained unmatched. Germline-derived CDR1 and CDR2 are SGHKS and YYEKEE (reference sequence). There are 16 residues in the CDR3. In DNA form, the CDR3 reads TGTGCCAGCAGCTTGGGGACAGGGGGCGATGGGGAAAAACTGTTTTTT. Translation gives CASSLGTGGDGEKLFF.

The chain links TRBV19 to TRBJ1-1; D not certain. This CDR3 has 17 amino acids. V lost 5 bases and J lost 5, with 24 bases in between. CDR1 is LNHDA, CDR2 SQIVND, per germline (reference sequence). The CDR3 sequence is CASSPRAAPGSATEAFF. CDR3 nucleotides: TGTGCCAGTAGTCCCAGAGCGGCTCCCGGCAGCGCGACTGAAGCTTTCTTT.

This clone occurred once. This chain uses TRBV7-2 with TRBJ2-5; 7 positions match TRBD2. Germline V lookup: CDR1 SGHTA, CDR2 FQGNSA. The CDR3 loop spans 18 amino acids. Unmatched junction bases numbered 16, after V lost 0 bases and J lost 6 bases. CDR3 protein: CASSLAGSPGGSSKTQYF. In nucleotides, the CDR3 is TGTGCCAGCAGCTTAGCTGGGAGTCCAGGCGGGAGTTCGAAGACCCAGTACTTC. Using reference TRBV7-2 and TRBJ2-5 for the parts outside the CDR3, the full variable domain is GAGVSQSPSNKVTEKGKDVELRCDPISGHTALYWYRQSLGQGLEFLIYFQGNSAPDKSGLPSDRFSAERTGGSVSTLTIQRTQQEDSAVYLCASSLAGSPGGSSKTQYFGPGTRLLVL.

The chain has TRBV19 and TRBJ1-5; D is uncertain. The CDR3 is 15 residues long. CDR1 is LNHDA, CDR2 SQIVND, per germline (reference sequence). The V and J ends lost 6 bases and 2 bases respectively, with 14 bases between them. CDR3: CASRNPAIRNQPQHF. Here the CDR3 DNA reads TGTGCCAGTAGGAACCCCGCGATCCGCAATCAGCCCCAGCATTTT.

In this sample, this clone turned up a few times. V usage is TRBV5-5 and J usage is TRBJ1-1; D may be TRBD1 (5 bases). The CDR3 spans 14 residues. Germline V gene lookup returns CDR1 SGHKS and CDR2 YYEKEE (reference sequence). The germline V and J ends were trimmed by 1 base and 1 base, with 8 bases remaining between them. The CDR3 reads CASSLSRANTEAFF. CDR3 sequence (DNA): TGTGCCAGCAGCTTGTCCAGGGCGAACACTGAAGCTTTCTTT.

Many counts were recorded for this clone. The chain recombines TRBV30 with TRBJ2-7, with TRBD2 matching 8 bases. V lost 0 bases to trimming and J lost 5 bases; unmatched junction nucleotides: 9. Germline V lookup: CDR1 GTSNPN, CDR2 SVGIG (reference sequence). The CDR3 loop spans 15 amino acids. CDR3 residues: CAWSVLSGSDDEQYF. The CDR3 DNA is TGTGCCTGGAGTGTACTGAGCGGGAGTGATGACGAGCAGTACTTC. Based on the CDR3 plus reference TRBV30 and TRBJ2-7, the full variable domain is SQTIHQWPATLVQPVGSPLSLECTVEGTSNPNLYWYRQAAGRGLQLLFYSVGIGQISSEVPQNLSASRPQDRQFILSSKKLLLSDSGFYLCAWSVLSGSDDEQYFGPGTRLTVT.

This clone has a single count. The chain couples TRBV11-3 to TRBJ2-7, with D unresolved. V gave up 4 bases and J gave up 8 bases, with 12 bases separating them. From germline, CDR1 is SGHNT and CDR2 YENEEA. The length of the CDR3 is 12 residues. The CDR3 loop reads CASSSQIQQQYF. The CDR3, as DNA: TGTGCCAGCAGCTCCCAGATCCAACAGCAGTACTTC. Supplemented by reference TRBV11-3 and TRBJ2-7, the full variable domain reads EAGVVQSPRYKIIEKKQPVAFWCNPISGHNTLYWYLQNLGQGPELLIRYENEEAVDDSQLPKDRFSAERLKGVDSTLKIQPAELGDSAVYLCASSSQIQQQYFGPGTRLTVT.

This chain joins TRBV2 and TRBJ2-1; the match to TRBD2 covers 7 bases. The CDR3 is 12 residues long. The germline V gene encodes CDR1 SNHLY and CDR2 FYNNEI. V shed 11 bases and J 3 bases; nucleotides not matched to a gene: 4. In nucleotides, the CDR3 is TGTGCCGGGGGGGTCCTCTACAATGAGCAGTTCTTC. Its protein is CAGGVLYNEQFF.

The chain combines TRBV13 with TRBJ2-7, with TRBD1 matching 7 bases. J gave up 4 bases and V 5 bases, and 2 bases lay outside the gene matches. This CDR3 is built from 12 residues. CDR1 PRHDT and CDR2 FYEKMQ come from the germline V gene (reference sequence). CDR3 amino acids: CASSRGQYEQYF. CDR3 in DNA: TGTGCCAGCAGCAGGGGACAGTACGAGCAGTACTTC.

The chain recombines TRBV7-9 with TRBJ2-7; no reliable D call. This CDR3 is 14 amino acids long. Germline loops: CDR1 SEHNR, CDR2 FQNEAQ (reference sequence). Trimming stripped 5 bases from V and 9 bases from J, with 20 bases between. The CDR3 DNA sequence: TGTGCCAGCAGCACACGCAGAGTCTCCTGCGGGCAGTACTTC. It encodes CASSTRRVSCGQYF. Looking up the rest from reference TRBV7-9 and TRBJ2-7 gives the full variable domain: DTGVSQNPRHKITKRGQNVTFRCDPISEHNRLYWYRQTLGQGPEFLTYFQNEAQLEKSRLLSDRFSAERPKGSFSTLEIQRTEQGDSAMYLCASSTRRVSCGQYFGPGTRLTVT.

This chain connects TRBV6-1 to TRBJ1-4; 7 positions agree with TRBD1. Per germline, CDR1 MNHNS and CDR2 SASEGT. The length of the CDR3 is 15 residues. Trimming removed 6 bases from V and 3 bases from J; junction bases left unmatched: 7. The CDR3 sequence: CASSGYRGANEKLFF. DNA for the CDR3: TGTGCCAGCAGCGGCTACAGGGGAGCTAATGAAAAACTGTTTTTT.

A single count supports this clone. This chain uses TRBV9 with TRBJ2-7, with TRBD2 matching over 9 bases. Germline V lookup: CDR1 SGDLS, CDR2 YYNGEE. The CDR3 runs 15 residues. V lost 0 bases, J lost 7 bases, and 8 bases stayed unmatched. CDR3 in amino acids: CASSVELAGVKEQYF. As DNA, the CDR3 is TGTGCCAGCAGCGTAGAGTTAGCGGGAGTTAAGGAGCAGTACTTC.

The chain couples TRBV7-3 to TRBJ2-7; 7 bases are shared with TRBD2. This CDR3 has 14 amino acids. Germline loops: CDR1 SGHTA, CDR2 FQGTGA. The V segment lost 5 bases and the J segment 3 bases; nucleotides outside the gene matches: 7. CDR3 sequence (DNA): TGTGCCAGCAGCCCCGGCGGGAGCTACTACGAGCAGTACTTC. It codes for CASSPGGSYYEQYF.

This clone was detected only once. The rearrangement uses TRBV10-3 and TRBJ2-7, with D tentatively TRBD1 (5 bases). CDR1 and CDR2 from the germline V gene are ENHRY and SYGVKD. V shed 2 bases and J shed 6 bases, with 14 bases lying between them. The CDR3 sequence is 14 residues long. The CDR3 DNA reads TGTGCCATCAGTGAGGGGCAGGGCTGGGGCGAGCAGTACTTC. Amino acids: CAISEGQGWGEQYF.

The genes are TRBV4-3 and TRBJ1-1; possibly TRBD1 for D (6 bases). Trimming removed 4 bases from V and 2 bases from J, with 8 bases in between. This CDR3 region has 13 residues. Germline V CDR1 and CDR2: LGHNA, YSLEER. CDR3 sequence: CASSPGHNTEAFF. In nucleotides, the CDR3 is TGCGCCAGCAGCCCGGGACATAACACTGAAGCTTTCTTT.

The V gene is TRBV20-1, the J gene TRBJ2-1; D might be TRBD2 (6 bases). V shed 2 bases and J shed 13 bases, with 12 bases lying between them. Germline V gene sequence: CDR1 DFQATT, CDR2 SNEGSKA (reference sequence). This CDR3 has 11 residues. The CDR3 protein is CSARTSISQFF. CDR3 nucleotide sequence: TGCAGTGCTAGAACTAGCATTTCCCAGTTCTTC.